This TCR beta chain was identified during a study of cytomegalovirus exposure and HLA in healthy donors. Whole-study context: The approximately 120 validation repertoires were produced on the same platform as the 550 to 750 repertoires of the first cohort. This was reported in a later analysis.

With respect to this clone: Its antigen is not known.

Overall study findings and caveats: Many donors carried some public TCRs, although rarity characterized most TCR sequences. Reports described diagnosis of cytomegalovirus status by the classifier as highly specific and sensitive.

Germline V gene sequence: CDR1 SGHNT, CDR2 YYREEE (reference sequence). The V end lost 4 bases, the J end lost 4 bases, and 14 bases lay between the germline ends. The CDR3 consists of 14 residues. TCRdb's table, derived via immunoSEQ multiplex PCR, lists solely in-frame clones and lacks some. The table shows under 150,000 clones, with approximately 86% occurring only once. Sequences were obtained from PBMCs. This chain uses TRBV5-4 with TRBJ1-2; TRBD1 is a possible D gene (5 bases). This TCR derives from a man between 18 and 35 years old in good health and CMV-seropositive. The DNA for the CDR3 is TGTGCCAGCAGCCCCGGGGGGGGTGGCTATGGCTACACCTTC. Translating gives CASSPGGGGYGYTF.